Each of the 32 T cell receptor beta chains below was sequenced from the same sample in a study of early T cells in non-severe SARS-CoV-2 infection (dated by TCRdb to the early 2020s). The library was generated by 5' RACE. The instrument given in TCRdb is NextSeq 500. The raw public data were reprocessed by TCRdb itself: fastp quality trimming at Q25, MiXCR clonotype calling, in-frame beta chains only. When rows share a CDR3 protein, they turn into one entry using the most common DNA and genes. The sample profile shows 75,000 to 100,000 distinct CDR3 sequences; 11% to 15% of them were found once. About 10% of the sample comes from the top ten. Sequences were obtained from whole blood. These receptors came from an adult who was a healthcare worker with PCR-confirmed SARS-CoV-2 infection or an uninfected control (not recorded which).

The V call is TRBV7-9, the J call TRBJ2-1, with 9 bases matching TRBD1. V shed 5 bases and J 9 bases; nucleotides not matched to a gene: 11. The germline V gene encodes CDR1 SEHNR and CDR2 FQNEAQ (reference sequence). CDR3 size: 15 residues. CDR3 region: CASSPGTGSSLEQFF. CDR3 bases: TGTGCCAGCAGCCCAGGGACAGGGTCATCTCTTGAGCAGTTCTTC.

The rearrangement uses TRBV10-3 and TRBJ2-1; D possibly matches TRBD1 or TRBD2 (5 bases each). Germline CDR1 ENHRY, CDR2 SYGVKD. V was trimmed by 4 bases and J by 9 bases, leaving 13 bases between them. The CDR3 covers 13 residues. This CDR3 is CAISATDGGEQFF. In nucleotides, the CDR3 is TGTGCCATCAGTGCGACAGATGGAGGTGAGCAGTTCTTC.

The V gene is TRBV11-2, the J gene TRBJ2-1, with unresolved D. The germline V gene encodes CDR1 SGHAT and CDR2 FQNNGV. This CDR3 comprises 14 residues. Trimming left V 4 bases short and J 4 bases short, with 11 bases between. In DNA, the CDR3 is TGTGCCAGCAGCTCCGACTGGATGTACAATGAGCAGTTCTTC. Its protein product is CASSSDWMYNEQFF.

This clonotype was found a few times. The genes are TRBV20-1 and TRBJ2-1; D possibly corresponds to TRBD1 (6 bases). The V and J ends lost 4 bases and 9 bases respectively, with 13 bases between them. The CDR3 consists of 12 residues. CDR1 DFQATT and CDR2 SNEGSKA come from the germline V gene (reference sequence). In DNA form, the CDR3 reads TGCAGTGCTACCAGACAGGCTGGTGAGCAGTTCTTC. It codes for CSATRQAGEQFF.

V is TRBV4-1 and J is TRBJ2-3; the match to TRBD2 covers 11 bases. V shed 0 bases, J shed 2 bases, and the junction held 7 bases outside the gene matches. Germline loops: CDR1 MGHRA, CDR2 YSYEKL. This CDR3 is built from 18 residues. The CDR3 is CASSQDPGLAEYTDTQYF. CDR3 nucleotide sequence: TGCGCCAGCAGCCAAGATCCGGGACTAGCGGAATACACAGATACGCAGTATTTT.

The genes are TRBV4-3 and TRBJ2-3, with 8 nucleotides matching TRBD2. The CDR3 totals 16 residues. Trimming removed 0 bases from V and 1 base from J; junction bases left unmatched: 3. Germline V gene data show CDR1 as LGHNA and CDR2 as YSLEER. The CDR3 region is CASSQDAGGGTDTQYF. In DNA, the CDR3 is TGCGCCAGCAGCCAAGATGCGGGGGGAGGCACAGATACGCAGTATTTT.

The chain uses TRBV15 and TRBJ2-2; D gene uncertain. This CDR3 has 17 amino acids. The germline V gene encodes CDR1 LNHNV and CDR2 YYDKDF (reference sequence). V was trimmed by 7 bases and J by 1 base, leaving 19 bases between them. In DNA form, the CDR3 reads TGTGCCACCACAGCCCGCCTGGGCCATCTGAACACCGGGGAGCTGTTTTTT. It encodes CATTARLGHLNTGELFF. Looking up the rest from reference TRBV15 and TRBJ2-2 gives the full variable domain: DAMVIQNPRYQVTQFGKPVTLSCSQTLNHNVMYWYQQKSSQAPKLLFHYYDKDFNNEADTPDNFQSRRPNTSFCFLDIRSPGLGDTAMYLCATTARLGHLNTGELFFGEGSRLTVL.

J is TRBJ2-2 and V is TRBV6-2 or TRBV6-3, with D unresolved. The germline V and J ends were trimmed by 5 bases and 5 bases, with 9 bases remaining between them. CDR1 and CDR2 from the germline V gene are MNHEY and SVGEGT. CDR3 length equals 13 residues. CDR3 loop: CASSLIGTGELFF. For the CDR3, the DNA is TGTGCCAGCAGTCTCATCGGTACCGGGGAGCTGTTTTTT.

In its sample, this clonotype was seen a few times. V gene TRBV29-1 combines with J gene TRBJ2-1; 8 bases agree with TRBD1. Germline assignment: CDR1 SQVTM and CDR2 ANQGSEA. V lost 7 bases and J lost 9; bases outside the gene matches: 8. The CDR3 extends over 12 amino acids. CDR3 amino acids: CSGGSTGVEQFF. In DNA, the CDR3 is TGCAGCGGGGGGTCGACAGGGGTTGAGCAGTTCTTC.

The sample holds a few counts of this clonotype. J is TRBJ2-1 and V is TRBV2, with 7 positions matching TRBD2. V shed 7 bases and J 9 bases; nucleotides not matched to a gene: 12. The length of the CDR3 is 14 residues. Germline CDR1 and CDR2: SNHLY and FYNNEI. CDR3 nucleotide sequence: TGTGCCAGCACGGGGGGATTACAGGTGGTTGAGCAGTTCTTC. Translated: CASTGGLQVVEQFF.

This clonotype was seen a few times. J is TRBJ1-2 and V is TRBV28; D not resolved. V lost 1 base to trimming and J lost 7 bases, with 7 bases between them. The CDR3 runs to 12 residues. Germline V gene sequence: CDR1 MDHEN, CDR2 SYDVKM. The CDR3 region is CASSLYGAGYTF. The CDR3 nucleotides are TGTGCCAGCAGTTTATACGGCGCTGGCTACACCTTC.

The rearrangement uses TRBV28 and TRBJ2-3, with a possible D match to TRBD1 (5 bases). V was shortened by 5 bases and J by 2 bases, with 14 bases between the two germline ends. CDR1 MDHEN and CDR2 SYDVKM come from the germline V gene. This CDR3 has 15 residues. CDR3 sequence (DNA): TGTGCCAGCAGTCTCTTGACAGACTCCACAGATACGCAGTATTTT. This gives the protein CASSLLTDSTDTQYF.

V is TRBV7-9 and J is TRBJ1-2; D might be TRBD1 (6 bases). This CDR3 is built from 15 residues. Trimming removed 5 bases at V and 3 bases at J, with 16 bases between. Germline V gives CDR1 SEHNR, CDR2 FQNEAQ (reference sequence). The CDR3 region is CASSRPQGTDYGYTF. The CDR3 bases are TGTGCCAGCAGCCGTCCTCAGGGGACGGACTATGGCTACACCTTC.

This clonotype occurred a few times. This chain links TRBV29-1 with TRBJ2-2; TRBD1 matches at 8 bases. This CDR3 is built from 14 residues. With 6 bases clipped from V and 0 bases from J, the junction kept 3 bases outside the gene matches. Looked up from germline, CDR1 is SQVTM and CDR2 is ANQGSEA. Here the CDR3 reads CSVGQDTNTGELFF. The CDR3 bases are TGCAGCGTGGGACAGGACACGAACACCGGGGAGCTGTTTTTT.

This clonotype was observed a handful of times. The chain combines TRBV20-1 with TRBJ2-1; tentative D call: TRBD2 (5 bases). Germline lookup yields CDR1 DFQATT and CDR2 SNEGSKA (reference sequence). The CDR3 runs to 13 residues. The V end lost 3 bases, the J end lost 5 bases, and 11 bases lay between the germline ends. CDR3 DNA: TGCAGTGCTAGCGGGGTGCTTCACAATGAGCAGTTCTTC. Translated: CSASGVLHNEQFF.

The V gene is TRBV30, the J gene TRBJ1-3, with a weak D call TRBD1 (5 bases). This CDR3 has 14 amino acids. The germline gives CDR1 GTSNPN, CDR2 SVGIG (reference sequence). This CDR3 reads CASGEGLSGNTIYF. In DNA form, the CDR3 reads TGTGCTTCGGGGGAGGGCCTATCTGGAAACACCATATATTTT.

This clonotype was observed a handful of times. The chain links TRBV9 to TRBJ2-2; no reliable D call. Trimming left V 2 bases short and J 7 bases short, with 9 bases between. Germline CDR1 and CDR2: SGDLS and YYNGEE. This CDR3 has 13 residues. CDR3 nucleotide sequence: TGTGCCAGCAGCGTTGGAGAGATCGGGGAGCTGTTTTTT. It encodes CASSVGEIGELFF.

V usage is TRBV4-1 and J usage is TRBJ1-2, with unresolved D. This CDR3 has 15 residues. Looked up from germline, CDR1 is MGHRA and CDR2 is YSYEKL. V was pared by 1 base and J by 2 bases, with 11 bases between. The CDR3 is CASSQGPRRNYGYTF. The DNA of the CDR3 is TGCGCCAGCAGCCAAGGCCCAAGACGGAACTATGGCTACACCTTC.

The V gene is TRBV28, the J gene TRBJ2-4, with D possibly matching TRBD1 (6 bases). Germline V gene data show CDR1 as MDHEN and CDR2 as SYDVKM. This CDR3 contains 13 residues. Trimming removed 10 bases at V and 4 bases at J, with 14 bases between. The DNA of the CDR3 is TGTGCCACCAAGACAGGCCGAAAAAACATTCAGTACTTC. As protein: CATKTGRKNIQYF.

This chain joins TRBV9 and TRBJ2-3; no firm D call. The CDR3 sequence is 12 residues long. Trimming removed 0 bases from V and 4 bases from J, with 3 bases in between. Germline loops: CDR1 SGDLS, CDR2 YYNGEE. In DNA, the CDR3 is TGTGCCAGCAGCGTAGTGCCAGATACGCAGTATTTT. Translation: CASSVVPDTQYF.

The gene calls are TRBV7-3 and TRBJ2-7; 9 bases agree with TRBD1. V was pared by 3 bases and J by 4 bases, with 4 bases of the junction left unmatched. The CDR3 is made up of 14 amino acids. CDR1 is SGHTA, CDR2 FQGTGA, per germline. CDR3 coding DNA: TGTGCCAGCAGCTTGTTCGGGACAGGGTACGAGCAGTACTTC. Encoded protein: CASSLFGTGYEQYF. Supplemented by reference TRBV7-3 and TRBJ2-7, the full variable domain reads GAGVSQTPSNKVTEKGKYVELRCDPISGHTALYWYRQSLGQGPEFLIYFQGTGAADDSGLPNDRFFAVRPEGSVSTLKIQRTERGDSAVYLCASSLFGTGYEQYFGPGTRLTVT.

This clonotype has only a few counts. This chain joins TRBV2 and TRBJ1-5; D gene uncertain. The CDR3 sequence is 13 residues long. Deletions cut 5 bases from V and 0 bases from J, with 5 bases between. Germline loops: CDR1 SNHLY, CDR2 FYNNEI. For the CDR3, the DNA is TGTGCCAGCAGTTTGTCTAGCAATCAGCCCCAGCATTTT. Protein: CASSLSSNQPQHF.

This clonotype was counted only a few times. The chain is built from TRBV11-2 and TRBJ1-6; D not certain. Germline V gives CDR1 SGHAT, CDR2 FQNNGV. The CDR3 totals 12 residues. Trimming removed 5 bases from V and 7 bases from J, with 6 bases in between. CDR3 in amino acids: CASSPRNSPLHF. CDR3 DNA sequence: TGTGCCAGCAGCCCCAGGAATTCACCCCTCCACTTT.

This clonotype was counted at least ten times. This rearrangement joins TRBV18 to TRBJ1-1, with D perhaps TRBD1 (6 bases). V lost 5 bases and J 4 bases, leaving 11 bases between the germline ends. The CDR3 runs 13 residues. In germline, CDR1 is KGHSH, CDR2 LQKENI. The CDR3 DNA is TGTGCCAGCTCATCCGGGGGCGGCACTGAAGCTTTCTTT. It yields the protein CASSSGGGTEAFF.

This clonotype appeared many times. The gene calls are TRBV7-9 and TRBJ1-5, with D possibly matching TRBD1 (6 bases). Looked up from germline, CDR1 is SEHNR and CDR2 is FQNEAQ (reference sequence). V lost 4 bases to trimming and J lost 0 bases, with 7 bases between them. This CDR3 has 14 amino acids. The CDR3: CASSSQGSNQPQHF. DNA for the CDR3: TGTGCCAGCAGCTCACAGGGTAGCAATCAGCCCCAGCATTTT.

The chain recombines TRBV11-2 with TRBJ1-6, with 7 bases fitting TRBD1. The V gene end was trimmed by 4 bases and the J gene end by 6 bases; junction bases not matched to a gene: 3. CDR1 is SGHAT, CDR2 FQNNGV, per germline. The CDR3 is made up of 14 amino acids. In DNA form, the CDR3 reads TGTGCCAGCAGCTCGACAGGGTTTAATTCACCCCTCCACTTT. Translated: CASSSTGFNSPLHF.

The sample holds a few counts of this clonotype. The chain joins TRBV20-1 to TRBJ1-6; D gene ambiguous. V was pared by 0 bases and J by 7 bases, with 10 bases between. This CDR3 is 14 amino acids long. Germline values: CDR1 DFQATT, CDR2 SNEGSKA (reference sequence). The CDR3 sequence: CSARDYQRNSPLHF. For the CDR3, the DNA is TGCAGTGCTAGAGATTATCAGAGAAATTCACCCCTCCACTTT.

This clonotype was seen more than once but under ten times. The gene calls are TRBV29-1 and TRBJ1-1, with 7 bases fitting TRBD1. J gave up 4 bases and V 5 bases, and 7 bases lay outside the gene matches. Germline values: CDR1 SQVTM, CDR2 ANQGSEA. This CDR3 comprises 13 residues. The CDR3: CSVIPGQSTEAFF. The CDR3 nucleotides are TGCAGCGTTATCCCGGGACAGAGCACTGAAGCTTTCTTT.

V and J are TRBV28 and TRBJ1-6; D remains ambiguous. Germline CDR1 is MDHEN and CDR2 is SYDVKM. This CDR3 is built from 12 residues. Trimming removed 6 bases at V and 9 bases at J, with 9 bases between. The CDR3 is CASRLSPSPLHF. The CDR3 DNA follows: TGTGCCAGCAGGCTAAGCCCTTCACCCCTCCACTTT.

CDR3 region: CASSRGWNTEAFF. CDR3 in DNA: TGTGCCAGCAGTAGGGGTTGGAACACTGAAGCTTTCTTT. V is TRBV6-5 and J is TRBJ1-1; D perhaps matches TRBD1 (5 bases). V was trimmed by 5 bases and J by 1 base, leaving 8 bases between them. This CDR3 has 13 residues. CDR1 and CDR2 (germline): MNHEY, SVGAGI.

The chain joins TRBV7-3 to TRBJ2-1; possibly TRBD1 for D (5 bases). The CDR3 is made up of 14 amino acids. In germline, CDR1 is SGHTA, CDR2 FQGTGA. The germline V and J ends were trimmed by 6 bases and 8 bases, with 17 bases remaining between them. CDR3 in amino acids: CASSGQGTLDEQFF. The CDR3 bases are TGTGCCAGCAGTGGCCAGGGCACCCTTGATGAGCAGTTCTTC.

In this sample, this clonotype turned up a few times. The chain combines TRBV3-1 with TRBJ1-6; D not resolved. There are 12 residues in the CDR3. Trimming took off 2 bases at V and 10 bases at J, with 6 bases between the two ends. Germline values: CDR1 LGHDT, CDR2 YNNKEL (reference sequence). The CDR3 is CASSQSGSPLHF. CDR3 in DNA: TGTGCCAGCAGCCAAAGCGGATCACCCCTCCACTTT.